The source of this T cell receptor beta chain is a study of long-term antiretroviral therapy in people with HIV. immunoSEQ v3.0 was run at survey level. The protocol was immunoSEQ multiplex PCR, while the TCRdb copy is restricted to in-frame clones and leaves out a portion. Found here are 11,000 or so clones, roughly 80% of them singletons; the top ten hold roughly 13%. The CDR3 loop spans 15 amino acids. V was clipped by 3 bases and J by 4 bases; unmatched bases: 5. The germline gives CDR1 MNHEY, CDR2 SMNVEV (reference sequence). This clone came up a few times. Per donor, at least one pre-ART and at least two post-ART PBMC samples were obtained.

The chain employs TRBV27 and TRBJ2-3, with 9 bases lining up with TRBD2. The TCR was taken from a man in his forties or fifties with HIV. Sample: unsorted PBMCs, taken 1.2 years after starting antiretroviral therapy. The CDR3 DNA reads as TGTGCCAGCAGTTTGAGCGGGGGGATCGCAGATACGCAGTATTTT. Protein product: CASSLSGGIADTQYF.